A selection of T cell receptor beta chains follows, all from one sample in a study of blood T cell repertoires in COVID-19. The assay was immunoSEQ multiplex PCR, and TCRdb's table has in-frame clones only and misses some. The data show roughly 250,000 clones, with around 80% seen just once and roughly 4% held by the top ten. The sample was peripheral blood. All receptors derive from a woman aged 40 to 55 with active or convalescent COVID-19. The CDR3 runs from the conserved cysteine through the conserved F or W. The D gene is left open where the match is weak. Clone size is not always given. Where it is, it says once, few, many or a class for expanded clones.

V gene	D gene	J gene	clone size	CDR3 DNA	CDR3 protein
TRBV19	TRBD1	TRBJ1-2	.	TGTGCCAGTAGGGACAGGGAAAGTAATGGCTACACCTTC	CASRDRESNGYTF
TRBV6-5	.	TRBJ1-6	.	TGTGCCAGCAGTCCGGGACACAATTCACCCCTCCACTTT	CASSPGHNSPLHF
TRBV6-5	TRBD1	TRBJ1-3	.	TGTGCCAGCAGTTCTACAGGGGTCAACTCTGGAAACACCATATATTTT	CASSSTGVNSGNTIYF
TRBV5-6	.	TRBJ1-1	.	TGTGCCAGCAGCTTAGGACACATGAACACTGAAGCTTTCTTT	CASSLGHMNTEAFF
TRBV9	TRBD2	TRBJ2-6	.	TGTGCCAGCAGCGTAGAGACCGAGCGGGGAAAGCTGTCTGGGGCCAACGTCCTGACTTTC	CASSVETERGKLSGANVLTF
TRBV5-1	.	TRBJ1-1	.	TGCGCCAGCAGCGCGGGGCAGGGCATCACTGAAGCTTTCTTT	CASSAGQGITEAFF
TRBV19	.	TRBJ1-4	.	TGTGCCAGTAGTATGAGTGACAGTGCGCAAAAACTGTTTTTT	CASSMSDSAQKLFF
TRBV19	TRBD1	TRBJ1-5	.	TGTGCCAGTAGTATCGACAGGGGGATAGGTCAGCCCCAGCATTTT	CASSIDRGIGQPQHF
TRBV3-1/TRBV3-2	.	TRBJ2-1	.	TGTGCCAGCAGCCATGGGACACCTGAGCAGTTCTTC	CASSHGTPEQFF
TRBV7-9	.	TRBJ2-3	.	TGTGCCAGCCGGCGGGCCAGCACAGATACGCAGTATTTT	CASRRASTDTQYF
TRBV4-1	TRBD2	TRBJ2-7	once	TGCGCCAGCAGCCAAGCGCGGGGGGGGCGGGAGCAGTACTTC	CASSQARGGREQYF
TRBV9	TRBD1	TRBJ1-2	.	TGTGCCAGCAGCGTAGGGACAGGGCAAGGGTTAGGCGGCTACACCTTC	CASSVGTGQGLGGYTF
TRBV3-1/TRBV3-2	.	TRBJ2-3	few	TGTGCCAGCAGCCAAGTTTCCGGGAGTCCGGATACGCAGTATTTT	CASSQVSGSPDTQYF
TRBV3-1/TRBV3-2	TRBD1	TRBJ2-4	.	TGTGCCAGCAGCCAAGTGTTGGGACAGAGAAACATTCAGTACTTC	CASSQVLGQRNIQYF
TRBV6-5	TRBD1	TRBJ1-2	.	TGTGCCAGCAGCCCGGCGGGACAGTTTGGCTACACCTTC	CASSPAGQFGYTF
TRBV21-1	.	TRBJ2-7	.	TGTGCCAGCAGCAAAGCGCCATATGGACTAGCGGGGGACGAGCAGTACTTC	CASSKAPYGLAGDEQYF
TRBV10-1	TRBD2	TRBJ2-1	.	TGCGCCAGCAGTGAGAGGGCTAGCGGGGGGTACAATGAGCAGTTCTTC	CASSERASGGYNEQFF
TRBV6-5	.	TRBJ2-1	.	TGTGCCAGCCGAAGCGGCGACAATGAGCAGTTCTTC	CASRSGDNEQFF
TRBV6-5	TRBD1	TRBJ1-6	few	TGTGCCAGCATGGGACAGGGACGGTCACCCCTCCACTTT	CASMGQGRSPLHF
TRBV29-1	TRBD1	TRBJ2-3	.	TGCAGCGTCACCGGGACAGGGTTTGGAACAGATACGCAGTATTTT	CSVTGTGFGTDTQYF
TRBV7-9	.	TRBJ1-2	.	TGTGCCAGCAGCTCGGAGGTTGGGGAAGCCTATGGCTACACCTTC	CASSSEVGEAYGYTF
TRBV6-5	TRBD1	TRBJ1-5	.	TGTGCCAGCAGTACCTTGACAGGGGTTGGTCAGCCCCAGCATTTT	CASSTLTGVGQPQHF
TRBV3-1/TRBV3-2	TRBD1	TRBJ1-3	.	TGTGCCAGCAGCCCCACAGGGGCTGGAAACACCATATATTTT	CASSPTGAGNTIYF
TRBV3-1/TRBV3-2	.	TRBJ2-7	.	TGTGCCAGCAGCCAAGGTCATACGGAGCGGGAGTACTTC	CASSQGHTEREYF
TRBV3-1/TRBV3-2	.	TRBJ1-4	.	TGTGCCAGCAGCGCTGGCCCGGGGGGAACTAATGAAAAACTGTTTTTT	CASSAGPGGTNEKLFF
TRBV19	.	TRBJ2-6	.	TGTGCCAGTAGTACCCCAGGGGCAGGGGCCAACGTCCTGACTTTC	CASSTPGAGANVLTF
TRBV18	.	TRBJ2-3	.	TGTGCCAGCTCACCACAGTCAGGGGTCGCGGCGGATACGCAGTATTTT	CASSPQSGVAADTQYF
TRBV5-1	.	TRBJ1-5	.	TGCGCCAGCAGCCCCGGGGGACTTAGCAATCAGCCCCAGCATTTT	CASSPGGLSNQPQHF
TRBV27	TRBD1	TRBJ2-5	.	TGTGCCAGCAGCCCACGACAGGGAGAGACCCAGTACTTC	CASSPRQGETQYF
TRBV19	.	TRBJ1-4	once	TGTGCCAGTAGTATAAACTTAGATGAAAAACTGTTTTTT	CASSINLDEKLFF
TRBV7-3	.	TRBJ2-6	.	TGTGCCAGCAGCCCGAGGGACTCCCGCTCTGGGGCCAACGTCCTGACTTTC	CASSPRDSRSGANVLTF
TRBV30	.	TRBJ1-1	.	TGTGCCTGGAACATGGGACACCCAAACACTGAAGCTTTCTTT	CAWNMGHPNTEAFF
TRBV5-1	.	TRBJ2-2	.	TGCGCCAGCAGCTTGGGGGACTCCACTTACGGGGAGCTGTTTTTT	CASSLGDSTYGELFF
TRBV24-1	TRBD2	TRBJ2-3	.	TGTGCCACCAGTGATTTAGGGACTAGTGGTGGCGGCACAGATACGCAGTATTTT	CATSDLGTSGGGTDTQYF
TRBV7-3	TRBD2	TRBJ2-1	few	TGTGCCAGCAGCCTGCCCGGGACTAGCGGGGACATGGGGGAGCAGTTCTTC	CASSLPGTSGDMGEQFF
TRBV28	.	TRBJ1-2	once	TGTGCCAGCAGTCCCTGGGCGGGCTATGGCTACACCTTC	CASSPWAGYGYTF
TRBV29-1	.	TRBJ1-1	few	TGCAGCGTTGATCCGGGGGGCACTGAAGCTTTCTTT	CSVDPGGTEAFF
TRBV27	.	TRBJ1-3	.	TGTGCCAGCATTCCTAGTACTGGAAACACCATATATTTT	CASIPSTGNTIYF
TRBV19	.	TRBJ1-1	.	TGTGCCAGTAGTATCCCAGGCCGGGAAAGGACTGAAGCTTTCTTT	CASSIPGRERTEAFF
TRBV19	TRBD1	TRBJ2-1	.	TGTGCCACCGTGGCAGGGGGCGCATTTGGGCAGTTCTTC	CATVAGGAFGQFF